This T cell receptor (beta chain) was retrieved from a study of blood T cell repertoires in COVID-19. TCRdb keeps only in-frame clones here, not all; method: immunoSEQ multiplex PCR. Seen here are fewer than 350,000 clones, approximately 88% observed once, and the top ten hold approximately 1.6%. CDR3 length equals 14 residues. Germline lookup yields CDR1 SGHVS and CDR2 FQNEAQ. Trimming removed 8 bases at V and 2 bases at J, with 12 bases between. Sequencing was performed on peripheral blood. The source of this sequence is a woman in her thirties with COVID-19, enrolled during active disease. The rearrangement links TRBV7-8 to TRBJ2-2, with D maybe TRBD1 (5 bases). CDR3 loop: CASRTLLNTGELFF. CDR3 nucleotide sequence: TGTGCCAGCCGGACACTGCTAAACACCGGGGAGCTGTTTTTT.